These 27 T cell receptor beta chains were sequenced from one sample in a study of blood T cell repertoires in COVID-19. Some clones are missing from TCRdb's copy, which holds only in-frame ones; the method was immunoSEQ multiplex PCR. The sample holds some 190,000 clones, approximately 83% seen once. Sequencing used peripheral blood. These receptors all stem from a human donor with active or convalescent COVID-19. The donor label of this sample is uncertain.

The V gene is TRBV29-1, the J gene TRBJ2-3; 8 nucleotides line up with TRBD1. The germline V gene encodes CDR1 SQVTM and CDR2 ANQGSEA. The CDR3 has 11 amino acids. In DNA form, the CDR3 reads TGCACGACAGGGGGCACAGATACGCAGTATTTT. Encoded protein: CTTGGTDTQYF.

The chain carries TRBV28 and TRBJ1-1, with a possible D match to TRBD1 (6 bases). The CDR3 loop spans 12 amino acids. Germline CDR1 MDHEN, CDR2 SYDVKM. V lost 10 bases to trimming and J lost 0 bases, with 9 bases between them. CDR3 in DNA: TGTGCCACCGGACAGATGAACACTGAAGCTTTCTTT. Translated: CATGQMNTEAFF. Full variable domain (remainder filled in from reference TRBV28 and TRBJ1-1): DVKVTQSSRYLVKRTGEKVFLECVQDMDHENMFWYRQDPGLGLRLIYFSYDVKMKEKGDIPEGYSVSREKKERFSLILESASTNQTSMYLCATGQMNTEAFFGQGTRLTVV.

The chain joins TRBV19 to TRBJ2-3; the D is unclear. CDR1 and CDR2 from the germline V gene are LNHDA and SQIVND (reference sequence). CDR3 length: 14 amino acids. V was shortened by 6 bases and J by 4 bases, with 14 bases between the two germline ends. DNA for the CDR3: TGTGCCAGTAGCAAGATTCTAGGCCCAGATACGCAGTATTTT. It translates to CASSKILGPDTQYF.

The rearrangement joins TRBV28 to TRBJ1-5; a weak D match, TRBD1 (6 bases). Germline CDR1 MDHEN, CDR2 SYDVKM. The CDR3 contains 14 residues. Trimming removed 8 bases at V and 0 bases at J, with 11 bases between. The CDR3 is CASPGHYSNQPQHF. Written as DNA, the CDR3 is TGTGCCAGCCCGGGACACTATAGCAATCAGCCCCAGCATTTT.

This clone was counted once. The CDR3: CASSSPSRLFSYEQYF. For the CDR3, the DNA is TGTGCCAGCAGTTCCCCATCCCGACTATTCTCCTACGAGCAGTACTTC. The chain combines TRBV6-5 with TRBJ2-7; D possibly corresponds to TRBD2 (5 bases). V was clipped by 4 bases and J by 0 bases, with 16 bases between them. This CDR3 has 16 amino acids. Germline V CDR1 and CDR2: MNHEY, SVGAGI.

This CDR3 is CASHKPGVAKNIQYF. Written as DNA, the CDR3 is TGTGCCAGCCATAAACCCGGGGTAGCCAAAAACATTCAGTACTTC. This chain joins TRBV27 and TRBJ2-4; maybe TRBD2 (5 bases). This CDR3 contains 15 residues. Germline CDR1 MNHEY, CDR2 SMNVEV (reference sequence). Deletions cut 8 bases from V and 0 bases from J, with 14 bases between.

The CDR3 nucleotides are TGTGCCAGTAGTCCATACGACAGGGAGAAAGCTTTCTTT. It specifies CASSPYDREKAFF. This chain joins TRBV19 and TRBJ1-1, with TRBD1 matching 7 bases. Germline V gives CDR1 LNHDA, CDR2 SQIVND (reference sequence). The V and J ends lost 5 bases and 9 bases, in that order; junction bases with no gene match: 9. This CDR3 contains 13 residues. Full variable domain (outside the CDR3, taken from reference TRBV19 and TRBJ1-1): DGGITQSPKYLFRKEGQNVTLSCEQNLNHDAMYWYRQDPGQGLRLIYYSQIVNDFQKGDIAEGYSVSREKKESFPLTVTSAQKNPTAFYLCASSPYDREKAFFGQGTRLTVV.

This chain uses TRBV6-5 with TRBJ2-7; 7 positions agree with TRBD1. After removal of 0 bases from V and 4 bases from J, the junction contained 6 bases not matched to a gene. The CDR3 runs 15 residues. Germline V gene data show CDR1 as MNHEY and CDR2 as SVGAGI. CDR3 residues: CASSYSNRGGYEQYF. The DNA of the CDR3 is TGTGCCAGCAGTTACTCTAACAGGGGTGGGTACGAGCAGTACTTC.

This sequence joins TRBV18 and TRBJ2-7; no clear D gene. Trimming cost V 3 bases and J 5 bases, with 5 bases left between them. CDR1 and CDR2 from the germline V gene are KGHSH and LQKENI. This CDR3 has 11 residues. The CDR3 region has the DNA TGTGCCAGCTCACCCCAGGACGAGCAGTACTTC. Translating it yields CASSPQDEQYF. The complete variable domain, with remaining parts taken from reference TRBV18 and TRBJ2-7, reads NAGVMQNPRHLVRRRGQEARLRCSPMKGHSHVYWYRQLPEEGLKFMVYLQKENIIDESGMPKERFSAEFPKEGPSILRIQQVVRGDSAAYFCASSPQDEQYFGPGTRLTVT.

CDR3 DNA: TGTGCCAGCAGCTGGACTAGCGGGAGGGCCGATGAGCAGTTCTTC. Its protein product is CASSWTSGRADEQFF. This chain links TRBV14 with TRBJ2-1, with 15 positions matching TRBD2. Germline-derived CDR1 and CDR2 are SGHDN and FVKESK. There are 15 residues in the CDR3. Germline trimming cut 5 bases from V and 8 bases from J; bases unmatched to any gene: 4.

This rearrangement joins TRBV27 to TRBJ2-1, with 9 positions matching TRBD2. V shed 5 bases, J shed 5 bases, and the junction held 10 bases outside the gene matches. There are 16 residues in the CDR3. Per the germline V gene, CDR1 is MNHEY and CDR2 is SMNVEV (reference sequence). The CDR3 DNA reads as TGTGCCAGCAGTCTCGGTGGGGGACTAGCTCACAATGAGCAGTTCTTC. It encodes CASSLGGGLAHNEQFF.

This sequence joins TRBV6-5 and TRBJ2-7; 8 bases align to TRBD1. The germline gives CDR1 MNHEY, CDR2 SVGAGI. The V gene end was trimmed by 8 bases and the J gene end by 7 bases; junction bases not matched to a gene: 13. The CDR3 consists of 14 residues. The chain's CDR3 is CASSTGTGSGEQYF. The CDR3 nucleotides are TGTGCCAGCTCAACCGGGACAGGTTCAGGGGAGCAGTACTTC.

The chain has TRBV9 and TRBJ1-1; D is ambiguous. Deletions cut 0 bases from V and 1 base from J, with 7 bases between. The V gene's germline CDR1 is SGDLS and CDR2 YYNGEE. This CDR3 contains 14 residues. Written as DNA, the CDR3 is TGTGCCAGCAGCGTAGCCCCAGGGAACACTGAAGCTTTCTTT. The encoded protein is CASSVAPGNTEAFF.

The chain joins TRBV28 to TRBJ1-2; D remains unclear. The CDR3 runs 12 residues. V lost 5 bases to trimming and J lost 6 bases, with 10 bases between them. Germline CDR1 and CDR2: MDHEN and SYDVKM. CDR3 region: CASSVYRDGYTF. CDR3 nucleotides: TGTGCCAGCAGTGTGTATCGTGATGGCTACACCTTC.

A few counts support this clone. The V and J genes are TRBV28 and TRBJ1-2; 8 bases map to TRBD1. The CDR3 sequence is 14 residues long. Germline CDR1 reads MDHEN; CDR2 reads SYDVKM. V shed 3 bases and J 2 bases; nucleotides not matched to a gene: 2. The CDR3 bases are TGTGCCAGCAGTTTGGACAGGGCAAACTATGGCTACACCTTC. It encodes CASSLDRANYGYTF.

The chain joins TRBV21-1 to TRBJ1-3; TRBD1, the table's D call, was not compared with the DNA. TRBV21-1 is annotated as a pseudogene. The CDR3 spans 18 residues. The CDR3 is CASSRGQPRSKSGNTIYF. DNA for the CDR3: TGTGCCAGCAGCAGAGGACAGCCACGTTCGAAATCTGGAAACACCATATATTTT.

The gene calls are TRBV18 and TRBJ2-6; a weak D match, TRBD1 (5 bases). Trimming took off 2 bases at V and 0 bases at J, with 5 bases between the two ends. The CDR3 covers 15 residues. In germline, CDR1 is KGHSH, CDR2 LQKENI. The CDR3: CASSPGASGANVLTF. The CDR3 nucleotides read TGTGCCAGCTCACCAGGGGCCTCTGGGGCCAACGTCCTGACTTTC.

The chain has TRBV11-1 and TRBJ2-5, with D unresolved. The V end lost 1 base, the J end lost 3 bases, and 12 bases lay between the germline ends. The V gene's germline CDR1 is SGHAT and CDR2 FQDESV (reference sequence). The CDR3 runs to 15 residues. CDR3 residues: CASSLGSGTEETQYF. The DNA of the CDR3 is TGTGCCAGCAGCTTAGGCTCCGGTACGGAAGAGACCCAGTACTTC.

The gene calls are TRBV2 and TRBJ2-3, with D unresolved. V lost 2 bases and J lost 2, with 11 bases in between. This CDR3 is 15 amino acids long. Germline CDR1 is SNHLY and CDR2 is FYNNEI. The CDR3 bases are TGTGCCAGCAGTGAACAGGTTTCCCCCACAGATACGCAGTATTTT. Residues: CASSEQVSPTDTQYF.

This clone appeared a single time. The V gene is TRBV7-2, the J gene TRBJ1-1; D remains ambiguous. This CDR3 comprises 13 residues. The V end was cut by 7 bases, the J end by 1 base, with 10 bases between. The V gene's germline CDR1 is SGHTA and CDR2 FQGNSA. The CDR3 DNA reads TGTGCCAGCACTCCCCCGGGGAACACTGAAGCTTTCTTT. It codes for CASTPPGNTEAFF.

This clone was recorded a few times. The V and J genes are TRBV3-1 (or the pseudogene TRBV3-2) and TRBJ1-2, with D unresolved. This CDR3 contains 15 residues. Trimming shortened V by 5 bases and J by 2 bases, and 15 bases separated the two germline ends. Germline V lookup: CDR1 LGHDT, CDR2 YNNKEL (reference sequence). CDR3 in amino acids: CASSNPFTENYGYTF. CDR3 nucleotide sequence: TGTGCCAGCAGCAATCCCTTCACAGAAAACTATGGCTACACCTTC.

CDR3: CASRYGQRYTEAFF. The CDR3 bases are TGTGCCAGCAGATACGGACAGCGGTACACTGAAGCTTTCTTT. The V call is TRBV7-9, the J call TRBJ1-1; the D gene is possibly TRBD1 (6 bases). CDR3 length: 14 residues. CDR1 SEHNR and CDR2 FQNEAQ come from the germline V gene (reference sequence). Trimming removed 6 bases at V and 3 bases at J, with 14 bases between.

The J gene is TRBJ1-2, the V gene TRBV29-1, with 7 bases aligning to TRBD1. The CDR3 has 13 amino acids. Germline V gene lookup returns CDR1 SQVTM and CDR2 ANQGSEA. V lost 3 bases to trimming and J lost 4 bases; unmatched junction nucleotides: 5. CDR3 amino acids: CSVDPQGPYGYTF. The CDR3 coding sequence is TGCAGCGTTGATCCACAGGGGCCCTATGGCTACACCTTC.

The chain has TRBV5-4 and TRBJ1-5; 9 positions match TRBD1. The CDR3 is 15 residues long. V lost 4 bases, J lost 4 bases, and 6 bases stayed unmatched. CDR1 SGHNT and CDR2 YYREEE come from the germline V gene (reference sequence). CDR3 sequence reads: CASSQGTGRNQPQHF. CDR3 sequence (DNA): TGTGCCAGCAGCCAAGGGACAGGGAGAAATCAGCCCCAGCATTTT. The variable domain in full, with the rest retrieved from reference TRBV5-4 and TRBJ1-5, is ETGVTQSPTHLIKTRGQQVTLRCSSQSGHNTVSWYQQALGQGPQFIFQYYREEENGRGNFPPRFSGLQFPNYSSELNVNALELDDSALYLCASSQGTGRNQPQHFGDGTRLSIL.

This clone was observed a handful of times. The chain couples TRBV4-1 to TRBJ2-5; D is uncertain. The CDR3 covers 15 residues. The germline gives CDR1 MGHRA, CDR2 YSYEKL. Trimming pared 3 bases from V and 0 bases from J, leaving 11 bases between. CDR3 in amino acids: CASSHGLLDQETQYF. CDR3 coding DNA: TGCGCCAGCAGCCATGGTCTCCTAGACCAAGAGACCCAGTACTTC.

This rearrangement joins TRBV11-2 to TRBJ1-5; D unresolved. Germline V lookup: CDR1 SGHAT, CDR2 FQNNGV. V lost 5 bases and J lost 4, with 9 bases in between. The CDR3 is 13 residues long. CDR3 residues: CASSELQNQPQHF. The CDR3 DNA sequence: TGTGCCAGCAGCGAGCTACAGAATCAGCCCCAGCATTTT. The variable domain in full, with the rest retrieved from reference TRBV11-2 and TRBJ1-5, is EAGVAQSPRYKIIEKRQSVAFWCNPISGHATLYWYQQILGQGPKLLIQFQNNGVVDDSQLPKDRFSAERLKGVDSTLKIQPAKLEDSAVYLCASSELQNQPQHFGDGTRLSIL.

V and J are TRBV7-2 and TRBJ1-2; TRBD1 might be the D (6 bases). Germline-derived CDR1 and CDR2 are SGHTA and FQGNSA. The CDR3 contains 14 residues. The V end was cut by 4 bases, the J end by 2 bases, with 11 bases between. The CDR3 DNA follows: TGTGCCAGCAGCTCGGACAGTTTCAACTATGGCTACACCTTC. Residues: CASSSDSFNYGYTF.